Included here is one T cell receptor (beta chain) sequence, with context. As yet, its antigen is unknown. This record comes from a study of T cell repertoires in cytomegalovirus infection. Study in general: An indication of both CMV infection and matching HLA type came from public TCR beta signatures. Study outcomes and limitations: The study found HLA-C-restricted CMV-specific TCR beta clonotypes dominating the ex vivo response. Of the TCR beta families, the public ones yielded a cumulative frequency that identified carriers of CMV plus the relevant HLA.

Germline CDR1 and CDR2: SNHLY and FYNNEI. CDR3 length equals 14 residues. Trimming shortened V by 7 bases and J by 3 bases, and 13 bases separated the two germline ends. TCRdb reprocessed the reads via MiXCR and lists one record per CDR3 protein. The sample lists nearly 700,000 distinct CDR3 sequences; around 30% were seen once. The receptor's source is a human donor in good health (CMV status not recorded). Some clones in this sample may be carry-over from other donors' samples. Sample: cultured PBMCs, taken from culture after CMV antigen stimulation. The V and J genes are TRBV2 and TRBJ2-1, with a weak D call TRBD2 (6 bases). For the CDR3, the DNA is TGTGCCAGCAAGAAGGACTACTACTACAATGAGCAGTTCTTC. Amino acids: CASKKDYYYNEQFF. Full variable domain (remainder filled in from reference TRBV2 and TRBJ2-1): EPEVTQTPSHQVTQMGQEVILRCVPISNHLYFYWYRQILGQKVEFLVSFYNNEISEKSEIFDDQFSVERPDGSNFTLKIRSTKLEDSAMYFCASKKDYYYNEQFFGPGTRLTVL.